The rows below give T cell receptor beta chains drawn from one sample of a study of monozygotic twins with inflammatory bowel disease. Reanalyzing the 5' RACE reads, TCRdb keeps one entry per CDR3 protein, without DNA. This repertoire includes some 100,000 distinct CDR3 sequences. Material: blood. These receptors originate from a human donor with ulcerative colitis or Crohn's disease, or a healthy co-twin of an affected twin (not recorded which). Both conserved end residues are part of each CDR3.

v_gene: TRBV3-1; j_gene: TRBJ2-7; CDR3aa: CASSRGYQPYEQYF
v_gene: TRBV5-5; j_gene: TRBJ1-4; CDR3aa: CASSLEGTPGEKLFF
v_gene: TRBV5-1; j_gene: TRBJ2-3; CDR3aa: CASSFTVPTDTQYF
v_gene: TRBV4-2; j_gene: TRBJ1-4; CDR3aa: CASSHPSGNEKLFF
v_gene: TRBV19; j_gene: TRBJ2-5; CDR3aa: CASSIRAPETQYF
v_gene: TRBV5-1; j_gene: TRBJ1-1; CDR3aa: CASSLAEPGATEAFF
v_gene: TRBV5-6; j_gene: TRBJ1-4; CDR3aa: CASSVRLDRVDEKLFF
v_gene: TRBV5-1; j_gene: TRBJ2-2; CDR3aa: CASSLRPSGGNTGELFF
v_gene: TRBV10-3; j_gene: TRBJ1-2; CDR3aa: CAISETQEYGYTF
v_gene: TRBV7-2; j_gene: TRBJ1-5; CDR3aa: CASSLYWSQPQHF
v_gene: TRBV4-2; j_gene: TRBJ2-1; CDR3aa: CASSKPGGGLDNEQFF
v_gene: TRBV20-1; j_gene: TRBJ2-3; CDR3aa: CSARGGLAGELERSTDTQYF
v_gene: TRBV11-3; j_gene: TRBJ2-7; CDR3aa: CASSLGLGDDEQYF
v_gene: TRBV6-1; j_gene: TRBJ1-2; CDR3aa: CASSGHWGGYGYTF
v_gene: TRBV3-1; j_gene: TRBJ2-1; CDR3aa: CASSQDPSGGAHNEQFF
v_gene: TRBV4-3; j_gene: TRBJ1-6; CDR3aa: CASSHAGTSPSPLHF
v_gene: TRBV5-6; j_gene: TRBJ2-3; CDR3aa: CASSLAVGGDTQYF
v_gene: TRBV19; j_gene: TRBJ1-1; CDR3aa: CASSMRRGPEAFF
v_gene: TRBV27; j_gene: TRBJ1-2; CDR3aa: CASSSPGQGPYGYTF
v_gene: TRBV7-2; j_gene: TRBJ2-7; CDR3aa: CASSLESGYYEQYF
v_gene: TRBV29-1; j_gene: TRBJ1-1; CDR3aa: CSAIPGHRSANTEAFF
v_gene: TRBV24-1; j_gene: TRBJ2-3; CDR3aa: CATSDLRSRDKGTDTQYF
v_gene: TRBV19; j_gene: TRBJ1-1; CDR3aa: CASSAGQVITEAFF
v_gene: TRBV7-9; j_gene: TRBJ1-1; CDR3aa: CASSLGDSEAFF
v_gene: TRBV5-1; j_gene: TRBJ2-1; CDR3aa: CASSLAVTGNEQFF
v_gene: TRBV12-3/TRBV12-4; j_gene: TRBJ1-4; CDR3aa: CASSLQGAGEKLFF
v_gene: TRBV12-3/TRBV12-4; j_gene: TRBJ2-7; CDR3aa: CASSLSVPYEQYF
v_gene: TRBV5-5; j_gene: TRBJ1-4; CDR3aa: CASRIRQVRNEKLFF
v_gene: TRBV5-1; j_gene: TRBJ2-7; CDR3aa: CASSPEGGRSYEQYF
v_gene: TRBV4-3; j_gene: TRBJ2-5; CDR3aa: CASSQGTGMETQYF
v_gene: TRBV7-6; j_gene: TRBJ2-7; CDR3aa: CASSLGTETYEQYF
v_gene: TRBV12-3/TRBV12-4; j_gene: TRBJ2-1; CDR3aa: CASSLGTISNEQFF